This T cell receptor (beta chain) was documented in a study of T cells after yellow fever vaccination (dated 2019 in TCRdb). About the investigation overall: The SMART-Seq v4 Ultra Low Input RNA kit was used to prepare libraries from fractions with low cell numbers. Blood samples were taken at several timepoints before and after primary and secondary immunization, and bulk PBMC replicates and cell subsets were isolated. To track T-cell clones before and after primary and booster YFV17D yellow fever vaccination, bulk TCR alpha and beta repertoires were sequenced longitudinally. Two healthy male donors made up the cohort, one aged 18 to 30 years and the other aged 30 to 39 years.

Overall study outcomes, separate from this receptor: The secondary T-cell response was weaker than the primary response but faster, peaking on day 5 instead of day 15. Because the study included only a couple of donors, the extent to which the findings can be generalized is limited. A small fraction of clonotypes showed up in both the CD4 and CD8 compartments, probably as a result of convergent recombination. Computational filtering was needed because FACS-sorted repertoires could contain abundant contaminating clonotypes from the bulk population. After the booster, most clones that had expanded after primary vaccination were detected again (around 97% of CD4 and under 90% of CD8), suggesting broad maintenance of memory.

Only a few counts were recorded for this clonotype. There is no known antigen for this receptor. No quality values exist for individual bases; no much larger clone is one base distant. TCR cDNA was made using 5'RACE template switching, a step that added a universal primer site and unique molecular identifiers. Priming for cDNA synthesis came from both the TCR alpha and TCR beta constant segments. Library amplification used two PCR steps, and the second PCR step added sample barcodes and sequencing adapters. Sequencing of libraries was done on Illumina HiSeq 2500 (2x100 bp) or NovaSeq (2x150 bp). The paper's processing steps were these. MIGEC was used to demultiplex reads and collapse the reads into UMI consensus sequences, and MiXCR was used for V(D)J alignment. Vaccine-responding clonotypes were defined with edgeR using replicate PBMC samples, requiring FDR below 0.01 and a log2 fold change above 5 up to day 15. CD4 or CD8 identity was assigned to each bulk clonotype according to whether the clonotype was present at higher abundance in the sequenced CD4 repertoire or the sequenced CD8 repertoire. TCRdb ran its own pipeline on the public reads, namely fastp trimming at Q25 and MiXCR clone calling, and kept in-frame beta chains. Rows matching on CDR3 protein sequence are summarized as one entry with the most common DNA and genes. The V and J calls and clone size come from TCRdb's table, not from the authors' own analysis. The sample data list around 350,000 distinct CDR3 sequences, and under 7.5% of these were observed just once. Clones ranked in the top ten supply 15% of the sample.

In the paper's terms, the treatment or condition label means: live attenuated yellow fever vaccine strain. At each blood-draw timepoint, two biological replicates of bulk PBMCs were collected. A standard Ficoll-Paque protocol was used to isolate PBMCs from peripheral blood. RNA was extracted with TriZol from bulk PBMCs, CD4 and CD8 fractions, and dextramer-positive and dextramer-negative fractions. The receptor was derived from a man aged 30 to 45 who received the YFV17D yellow fever vaccine. Material: PBMCs, obtained 5 days after the yellow fever booster vaccination.

The sequenced DNA is TGTGCCAGCGGCGGGGTACTAGCGGGATTGGGGAATGAGCAGTTCTTC. It is translated as CASGGVLAGLGNEQFF. The chain employs TRBV7-9 and TRBJ2-1, with 10 central nucleotides matching TRBD2. Spanning cysteine to phenylalanine, the CDR3 consists of 16 amino acids. The kept DNA is CDR3 alone, 48 bases in frame from the first base. Sequences SEHNR (CDR1) and FQNEAQ (CDR2) are obtained from the germline V gene (reference sequence). V has 8 bases trimmed and J has 7 bases trimmed; junction bases matching no gene number 14.